The entry below gives a single T cell receptor beta chain sequence along with its context. The CDR3 is 16 residues long. The germline V gene has CDR1 SGHAT and CDR2 FQNNGV. Trimming cost V 6 bases and J 4 bases; bases outside gene matches: 8. This specimen comes from a study of T cell clones after liver transplantation. Study summary: Patients counted as tolerant after at least one year off all immunosuppression, enzymes not exceeding twice normal.

Assay used: immunoSEQ multiplex PCR; TCRdb lists only in-frame clones, some missing. The sample includes around 6,100 clones, over 75% seen only once; the top ten take approximately 40%. Sequenced here: CD8+ T cells from blood, sampled before liver transplant. The TCR comes from a human donor who received a liver transplant. This chain connects TRBV11-2 to TRBJ2-3; 12 bases fit TRBD2. This CDR3 is CASRASGRAVADTQYF. The CDR3 DNA follows: TGTGCCAGCAGGGCTAGCGGGAGGGCCGTGGCAGATACGCAGTATTTT.